Listed below are T cell receptor beta chains from one sample, sequenced in a study of cytomegalovirus exposure and HLA in healthy donors. Here immunoSEQ multiplex PCR was the method, and the copy in TCRdb shows in-frame clones only, minus some. Among about 100,000 clones, roughly 80% were seen once, and the ten largest hold 11% to 15%. Sequencing was carried out using PBMCs. These receptors were collected from a male donor in good health and CMV-seropositive. Both conserved end residues are part of each CDR3. Each record gives: V gene, clone size, D gene, J gene, CDR3 DNA, CDR3 protein. A D gene is named only where the DNA matches it firmly. Size is stated for part of the rows, as once, few or many counts, or as a class when the clone is expanded.

>TRBV30|.|.|TRBJ1-1
TGTGCCTGGAGTGGGCAGGGACAACCATTCACTGAAGCTTTCTTT
CAWSGQGQPFTEAFF
>TRBV19|many|.|TRBJ1-5
TGTGCCAGTAGTCGAGGCGTCGCTCAGCCCCAGCATTTT
CASSRGVAQPQHF
>TRBV19|few|TRBD2|TRBJ2-6
TGTGCCAGTAAATTAGGGACTAGCCTACGAGGGGCCAACGTCCTGACTTTC
CASKLGTSLRGANVLTF
>TRBV13|.|.|TRBJ2-7
TGTGCCAGCACCCTCTCCCGGGGAAGTTACGAGCAGTACTTC
CASTLSRGSYEQYF
>TRBV11-2|.|TRBD1|TRBJ1-3
TGTGCCAGCAGAACACAGGGGGCTAACACCATATATTTT
CASRTQGANTIYF
>TRBV27|few|TRBD1|TRBJ2-7
TGTGCCAGCAGTTACCGGACAGGGACTTACTACGAGCAGTACTTC
CASSYRTGTYYEQYF
>TRBV28|once|TRBD1|TRBJ1-1
TGTGCCAGCAGTTTGACAGGGCTTTTTGGAACTGAAGCTTTCTTT
CASSLTGLFGTEAFF
>TRBV28|once|TRBD2|TRBJ2-5
TGTGCCAGCAGTGCCCGACAAGGAAGCGGGGGGGAAGAGACCCAGTACTTC
CASSARQGSGGEETQYF
>TRBV7-7|.|.|TRBJ2-5
TGTGCCAGCAGCCCCCTGGGGGGAAGTGAGACCCAGTACTTC
CASSPLGGSETQYF
>TRBV19|.|.|TRBJ1-1
TGTGCCAGTAGTATAGTCCCGGGGGTGGGTGAAGCTTTCTTT
CASSIVPGVGEAFF
>TRBV28|few|TRBD1|TRBJ2-1
TGTGCCAGCAGTCCCGGACAGGGGGATTTGAATGAGCAGTTCTTC
CASSPGQGDLNEQFF
>TRBV5-1|.|.|TRBJ1-1
TGCGCCAGCATCGGAGGCGTCGGCACTGAAGCTTTCTTT
CASIGGVGTEAFF
>TRBV30|.|TRBD1|TRBJ1-1
TGTGCCTGGAGTGTACTACAGGGGCACGCTTTCTTT
CAWSVLQGHAFF
>TRBV4-1|.|TRBD1|TRBJ2-7
TGCGCCAGCAGCCAAGTGACAGGGAAGGGCGGCGAGCAGTACTTC
CASSQVTGKGGEQYF
>TRBV4-2|.|.|TRBJ2-1
TGTGCCAGCAGCCAAGAGGTAACAGTCAACAATGAGCAGTTCTTC
CASSQEVTVNNEQFF
>TRBV28|.|TRBD1|TRBJ2-7
TGTGCCAGCAGTTTAGGGCAGGGGGCCTTCTACGAGCAGTACTTC
CASSLGQGAFYEQYF
>TRBV5-6|few|.|TRBJ1-4
TGTGCCAGCAGCAGAACCGGGGAGGCTGAAAAACTGTTTTTT
CASSRTGEAEKLFF
>TRBV7-2|few|TRBD2|TRBJ2-7
TGTGCCAGCAGCCGTAGCGGGGGGGCTGGATACGAGCAGTACTTC
CASSRSGGAGYEQYF
>TRBV15|.|TRBD1|TRBJ2-7
TGTGCCACCAGCAGAGATACCCCGGGACAGGGCTACTACGAGCAGTACTTC
CATSRDTPGQGYYEQYF
>TRBV4-1|.|.|TRBJ2-1
TGCGCCAGCAGAAGGGGGACCGACCTTGTGAAGCAGTTCTTC
CASRRGTDLVKQFF
>TRBV27|few|.|TRBJ2-3
TGTGCCAGCAGTTTGGTTGCAGGGAGCACAGATACGCAGTATTTT
CASSLVAGSTDTQYF
>TRBV19|once|.|TRBJ2-3
TGTGCCAGTAGTATAGGATACACCCCTAGCACAGATACGCAGTATTTT
CASSIGYTPSTDTQYF